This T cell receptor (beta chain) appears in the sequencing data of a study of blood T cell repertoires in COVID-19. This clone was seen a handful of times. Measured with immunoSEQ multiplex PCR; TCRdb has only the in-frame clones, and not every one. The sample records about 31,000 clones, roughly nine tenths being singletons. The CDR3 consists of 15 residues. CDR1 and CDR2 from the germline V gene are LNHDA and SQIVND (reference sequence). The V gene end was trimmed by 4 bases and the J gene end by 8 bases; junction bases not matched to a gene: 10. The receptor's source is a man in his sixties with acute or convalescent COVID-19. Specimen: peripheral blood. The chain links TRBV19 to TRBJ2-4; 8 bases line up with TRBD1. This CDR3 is CASSTYGQGLDIQYF. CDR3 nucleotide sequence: TGTGCCAGTAGTACTTACGGACAGGGATTGGACATTCAGTACTTC.